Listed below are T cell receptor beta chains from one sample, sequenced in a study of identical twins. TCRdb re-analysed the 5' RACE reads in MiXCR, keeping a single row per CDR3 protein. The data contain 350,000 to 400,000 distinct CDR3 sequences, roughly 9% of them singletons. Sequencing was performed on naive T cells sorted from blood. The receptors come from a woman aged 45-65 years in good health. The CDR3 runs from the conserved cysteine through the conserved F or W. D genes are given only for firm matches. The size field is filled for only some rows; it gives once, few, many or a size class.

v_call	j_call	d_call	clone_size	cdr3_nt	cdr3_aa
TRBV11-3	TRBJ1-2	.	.	TGTGCCAGCAGCTCGACAGAGTCTAAGGTTGGCTACACCTTC	CASSSTESKVGYTF
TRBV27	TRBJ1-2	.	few	TGTGCCAGCAGTTCCCCCGGGACATTTGGCTACACCTTC	CASSSPGTFGYTF
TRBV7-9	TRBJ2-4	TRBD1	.	TGTGCCAGCAGCAGGGGGGACAGGGGGACCAAAAACATTCAGTACTTC	CASSRGDRGTKNIQYF
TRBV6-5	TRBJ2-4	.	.	TGTGCCAGCAGTCCTGACAAAAAAGGGAACATTCAGTACTTC	CASSPDKKGNIQYF
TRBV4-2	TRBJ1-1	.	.	TGTGCCAGCAGCCCGTCTTGGGGGAGAGGAACTGAAGCTTTCTTT	CASSPSWGRGTEAFF
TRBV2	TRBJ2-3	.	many	TGTGCCAGCAGCGACAGGTTCTCCACAGATACGCAGTATTTT	CASSDRFSTDTQYF
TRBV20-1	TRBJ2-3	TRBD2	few	TGCAGTGCTCAATTCCTAGCGGGAGCTGGAGATACGCAGTATTTT	CSAQFLAGAGDTQYF
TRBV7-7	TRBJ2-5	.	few	TGTGCCAGCAGCCCACTAGGCGTAGAGACCCAGTACTTC	CASSPLGVETQYF
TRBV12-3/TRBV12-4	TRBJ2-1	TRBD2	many	TGTGCCAGCAGTCGACAGACTAGCGGGCCCAATGAGCAGTTCTTC	CASSRQTSGPNEQFF
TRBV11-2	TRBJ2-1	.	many	TGTGCCAGCAGCTTGAGCCCAGGTTCCTACAATGAGCAGTTCTTC	CASSLSPGSYNEQFF
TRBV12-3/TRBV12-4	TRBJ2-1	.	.	TGTGCCAGCAGCACCTTGGACCCGGACTACTACAATGAGCAGTTCTTC	CASSTLDPDYYNEQFF
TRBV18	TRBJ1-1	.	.	TGTGCCAGCTCACAGAAAGCCGGAGTGAACACTGAAGCTTTCTTT	CASSQKAGVNTEAFF
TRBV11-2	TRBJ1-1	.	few	TGTGCCAGCAGCTTAGCCGCAGGGATTAACACTGAAGCTTTCTTT	CASSLAAGINTEAFF
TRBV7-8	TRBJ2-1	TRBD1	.	TGTGCCAGCATCCGAACCCCGGGACAGGGGGATAATGAGCAGTTCTTC	CASIRTPGQGDNEQFF
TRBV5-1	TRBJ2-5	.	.	TGCGCCAGCAGCTTCAAAAGTGGCGAGACCCAGTACTTC	CASSFKSGETQYF
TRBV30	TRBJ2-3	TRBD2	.	TGTGCCTGGAGTGTATGGAGCGGGAGCTTGGATACGCAGTATTTT	CAWSVWSGSLDTQYF
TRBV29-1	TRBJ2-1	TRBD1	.	TGCAGCGCCCTGGGACAGGGGGCGTTGGATGAGCAGTTCTTC	CSALGQGALDEQFF
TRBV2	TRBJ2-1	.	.	TGTGCCAGCAGAGACATTAGCCCCCTTACCAATGAGCAGTTCTTC	CASRDISPLTNEQFF
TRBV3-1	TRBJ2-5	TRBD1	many	TGTGCCAGCGCTGGGACAGGACTCTTGGCCCAGTACTTC	CASAGTGLLAQYF
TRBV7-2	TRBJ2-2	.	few	TGTGCCAGCAGCGTAAGCAGGGTAGCCACCGGGGAGCTGTTTTTT	CASSVSRVATGELFF
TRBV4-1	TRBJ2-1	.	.	TGCGCCAGCAGCCCCCTTACCTCGGGAAGCCAAAATGAGCAGTTCTTC	CASSPLTSGSQNEQFF
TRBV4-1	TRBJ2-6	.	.	TGCGCCAGCAGCCAAGTATCGCCCTCTGGGGCCAACGTCCTGACTTTC	CASSQVSPSGANVLTF
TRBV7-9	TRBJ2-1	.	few	TGTGCCAGCAGCTCCCCCCGCGGTGGCAATGAGCAGTTCTTC	CASSSPRGGNEQFF
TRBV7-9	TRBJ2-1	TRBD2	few	TGTGCCAGCAGCTTAAAGAGTCTAGCGGGGGGAGAGCAGTTCTTC	CASSLKSLAGGEQFF
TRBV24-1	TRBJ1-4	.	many	TGTGCCACCAGTGCGTCGGGAGTTAATGAAAAACTGTTTTTT	CATSASGVNEKLFF
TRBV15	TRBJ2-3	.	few	TGTGCCACCAGCAGAGATCGGGACCTCACAGATACGCAGTATTTT	CATSRDRDLTDTQYF